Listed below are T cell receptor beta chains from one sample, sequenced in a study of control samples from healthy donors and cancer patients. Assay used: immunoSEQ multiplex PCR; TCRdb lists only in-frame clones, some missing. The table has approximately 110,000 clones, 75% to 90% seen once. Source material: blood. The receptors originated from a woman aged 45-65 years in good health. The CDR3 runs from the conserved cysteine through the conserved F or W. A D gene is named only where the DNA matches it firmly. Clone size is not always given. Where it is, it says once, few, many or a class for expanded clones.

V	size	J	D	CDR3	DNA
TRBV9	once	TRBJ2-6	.	CASSVISGANVLTF	TGTGCCAGCAGCGTTATCTCTGGGGCCAACGTCCTGACTTTC
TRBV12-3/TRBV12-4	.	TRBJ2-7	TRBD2	CASTPSGNAEQYF	TGTGCCAGCACCCCAAGCGGGAACGCCGAGCAGTACTTC
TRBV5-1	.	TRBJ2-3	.	CASSTNTDTQYF	TGCGCCAGCAGCACAAACACAGATACGCAGTATTTT
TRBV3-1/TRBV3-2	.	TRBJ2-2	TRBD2	CASGERGTNTGELFF	TGTGCCAGCGGGGAGCGGGGGACGAACACCGGGGAGCTGTTTTTT
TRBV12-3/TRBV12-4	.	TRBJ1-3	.	CASRQISGNTIYF	TGTGCCAGCAGGCAGATCTCTGGAAACACCATATATTTT
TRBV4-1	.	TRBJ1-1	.	CASSQGGPRGASGVVAFF	TGCGCCAGCAGCCAAGGGGGGCCCAGGGGCGCCTCGGGAGTGGTGGCTTTCTTT
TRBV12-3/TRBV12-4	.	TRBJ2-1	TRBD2	CASSPGTRIEQFF	TGTGCCAGCAGTCCCGGGACTAGGATTGAGCAGTTCTTC
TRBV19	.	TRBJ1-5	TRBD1	CASTRGDSHSNQPQHF	TGTGCCAGTACTAGAGGGGACAGCCATAGCAATCAGCCCCAGCATTTT
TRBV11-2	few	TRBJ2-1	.	CASSAGQSYNEQFF	TGTGCCAGCAGCGCGGGACAGTCGTACAATGAGCAGTTCTTC
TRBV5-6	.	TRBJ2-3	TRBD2	CASSLGRGADTQYF	TGTGCCAGCAGCTTGGGGCGGGGGGCGGATACGCAGTATTTT
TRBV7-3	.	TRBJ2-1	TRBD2	CASISWTSGSPSSYNEQFF	TGTGCCAGCATTTCTTGGACTAGCGGGAGCCCTAGCTCCTACAATGAGCAGTTCTTC
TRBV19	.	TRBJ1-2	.	CASSIPSGPSRGYTF	TGTGCCAGTAGTATACCGTCGGGCCCCTCCCGTGGCTACACCTTC
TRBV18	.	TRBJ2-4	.	CASSPLTGKNIQYF	TGTGCCAGCTCACCACTAACAGGCAAAAACATTCAGTACTTC
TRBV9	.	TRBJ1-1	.	CASSVVVNTEAFF	TGTGCCAGCAGCGTAGTCGTGAACACTGAAGCTTTCTTT
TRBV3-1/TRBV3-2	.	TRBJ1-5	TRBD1	CASSQDFGRGLAQPQHF	TGTGCCAGCAGCCAAGATTTCGGCAGGGGGCTCGCTCAGCCCCAGCATTTT
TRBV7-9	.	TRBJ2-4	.	CASSLAHWSLTQYF	TGTGCCAGCAGCTTAGCGCATTGGTCCCTCACTCAGTACTTC
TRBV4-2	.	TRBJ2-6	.	CASSLRALTTLISGANVLTF	TGTGCCAGCAGCCTCCGGGCCCTAACCACACTAATCTCTGGGGCCAACGTCCTGACTTTC
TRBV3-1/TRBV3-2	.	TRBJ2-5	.	CASSPRDGGGTQYF	TGTGCCAGCAGCCCGCGGGACGGAGGAGGGACCCAGTACTTC
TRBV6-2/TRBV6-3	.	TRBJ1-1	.	CASSYVVTEAFF	TGTGCCAGCAGTTACGTGGTCACTGAAGCTTTCTTT
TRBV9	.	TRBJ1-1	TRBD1	CASSVGQGTGRTEAFF	TGTGCCAGCAGCGTAGGCCAGGGGACAGGGCGGACTGAAGCTTTCTTT
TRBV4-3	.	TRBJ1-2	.	CASSQDKGTNYGYTF	TGCGCCAGCAGCCAAGATAAGGGTACTAACTATGGCTACACCTTC
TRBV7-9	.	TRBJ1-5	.	CASSPWGDQPQHF	TGTGCCAGCAGCCCCTGGGGGGACCAGCCCCAGCATTTT
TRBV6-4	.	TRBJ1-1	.	CALGRAEAFF	TGTGCCCTCGGGAGGGCTGAAGCTTTCTTT
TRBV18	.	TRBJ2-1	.	CASSPPGVAGDEQFF	TGTGCCAGCTCACCACCCGGGGTTGCAGGAGATGAGCAGTTCTTC